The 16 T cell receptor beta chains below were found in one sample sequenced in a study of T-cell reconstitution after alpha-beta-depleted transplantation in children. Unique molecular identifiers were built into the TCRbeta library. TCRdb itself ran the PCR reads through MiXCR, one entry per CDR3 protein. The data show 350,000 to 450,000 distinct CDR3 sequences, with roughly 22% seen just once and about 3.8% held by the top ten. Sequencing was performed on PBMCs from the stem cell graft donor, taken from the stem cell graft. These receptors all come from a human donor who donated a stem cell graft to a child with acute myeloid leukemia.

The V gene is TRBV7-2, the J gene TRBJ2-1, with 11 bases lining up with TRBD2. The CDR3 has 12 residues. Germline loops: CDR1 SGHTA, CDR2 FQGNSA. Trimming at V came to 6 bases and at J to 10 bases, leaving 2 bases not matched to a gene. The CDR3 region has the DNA TGTGCCAGCAGAATAGCGGGGGGGGAGCAGTTCTTC. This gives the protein CASRIAGGEQFF.

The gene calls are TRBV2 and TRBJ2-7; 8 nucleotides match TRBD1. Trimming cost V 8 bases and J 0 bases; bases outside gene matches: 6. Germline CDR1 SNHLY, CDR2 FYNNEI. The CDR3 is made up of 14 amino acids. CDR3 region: CASQSTGVSYEQYF. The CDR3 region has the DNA TGTGCCAGCCAATCGACAGGGGTCTCCTACGAGCAGTACTTC.

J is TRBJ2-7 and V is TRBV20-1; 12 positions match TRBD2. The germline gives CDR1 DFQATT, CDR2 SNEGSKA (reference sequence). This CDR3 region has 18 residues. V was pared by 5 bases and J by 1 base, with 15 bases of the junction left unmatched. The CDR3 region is CSASFGTSGFVSSYEQYF. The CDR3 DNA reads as TGCAGTGCTTCCTTTGGGACTAGCGGGTTTGTTTCGTCCTACGAGCAGTACTTC.

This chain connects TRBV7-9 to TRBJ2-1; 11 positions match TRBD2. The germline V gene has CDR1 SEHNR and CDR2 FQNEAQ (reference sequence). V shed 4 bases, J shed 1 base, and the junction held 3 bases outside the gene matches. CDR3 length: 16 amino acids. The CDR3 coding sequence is TGTGCCAGCAGCTCGACTAGCGGGGCTTCCTACAATGAGCAGTTCTTC. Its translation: CASSSTSGASYNEQFF. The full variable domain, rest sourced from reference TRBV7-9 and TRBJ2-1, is DTGVSQNPRHKITKRGQNVTFRCDPISEHNRLYWYRQTLGQGPEFLTYFQNEAQLEKSRLLSDRFSAERPKGSFSTLEIQRTEQGDSAMYLCASSSTSGASYNEQFFGPGTRLTVL.

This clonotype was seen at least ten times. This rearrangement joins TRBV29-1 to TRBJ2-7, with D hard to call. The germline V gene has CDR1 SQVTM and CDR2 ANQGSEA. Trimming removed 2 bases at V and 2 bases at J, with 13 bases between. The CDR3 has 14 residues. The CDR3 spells CSVEIGRDTYEQYF. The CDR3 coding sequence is TGCAGCGTTGAAATCGGTAGGGATACCTACGAGCAGTACTTC.

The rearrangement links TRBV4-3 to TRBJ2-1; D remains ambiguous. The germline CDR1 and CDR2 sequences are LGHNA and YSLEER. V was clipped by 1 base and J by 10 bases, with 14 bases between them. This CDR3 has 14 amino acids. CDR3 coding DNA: TGCGCCAGCAGCCAAGGGATAATTGTCCAGGAGCAGTTCTTC. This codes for CASSQGIIVQEQFF.

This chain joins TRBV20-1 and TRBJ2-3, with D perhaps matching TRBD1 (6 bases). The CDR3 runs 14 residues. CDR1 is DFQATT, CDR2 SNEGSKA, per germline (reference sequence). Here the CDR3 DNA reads TGCAGCGTTCCCGGTACAGGGCGCACAGATACGCAGTATTTT. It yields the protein CSVPGTGRTDTQYF.

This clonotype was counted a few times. CDR3 sequence reads: CASSLKAGEQFF. As DNA, the CDR3 is TGTGCCAGCAGCTTAAAGGCGGGCGAGCAGTTCTTC. V is TRBV7-6 and J is TRBJ2-1, with D possibly being TRBD2 (5 bases). Germline V gives CDR1 SGHVS, CDR2 FNYEAQ. V was trimmed by 2 bases and J by 10 bases, leaving 9 bases between them. This CDR3 region has 12 residues. The full variable domain, in which reference TRBV7-6 and TRBJ2-1 provide the parts outside the CDR3, is GAGVSQSPRYKVTKRGQDVALRCDPISGHVSLYWYRQALGQGPEFLTYFNYEAQQDKSGLPNDRFSAERPEGSISTLTIQRTEQRDSAMYRCASSLKAGEQFFGPGTRLTVL.

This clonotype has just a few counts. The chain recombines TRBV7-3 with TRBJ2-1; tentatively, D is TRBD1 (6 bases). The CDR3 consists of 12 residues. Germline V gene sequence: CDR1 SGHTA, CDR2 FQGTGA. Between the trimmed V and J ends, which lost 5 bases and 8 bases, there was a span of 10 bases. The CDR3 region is CASSADSDEQFF. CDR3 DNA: TGTGCCAGCAGCGCGGACAGCGATGAGCAGTTCTTC.

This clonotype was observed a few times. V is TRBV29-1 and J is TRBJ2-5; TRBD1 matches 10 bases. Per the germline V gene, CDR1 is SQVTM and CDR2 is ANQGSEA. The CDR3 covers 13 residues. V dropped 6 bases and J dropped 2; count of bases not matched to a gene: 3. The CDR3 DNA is TGCAGCGTAGGACAGGGGGGTCAAGAGACCCAGTACTTC. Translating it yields CSVGQGGQETQYF.

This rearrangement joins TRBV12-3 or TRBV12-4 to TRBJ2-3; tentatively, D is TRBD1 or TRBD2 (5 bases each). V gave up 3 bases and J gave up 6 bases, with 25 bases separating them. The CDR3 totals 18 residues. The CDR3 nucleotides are TGTGCCAGCAGTTTGGGGCCGGCTAGCATACAACCAAGGGATACGCAGTATTTT. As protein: CASSLGPASIQPRDTQYF.

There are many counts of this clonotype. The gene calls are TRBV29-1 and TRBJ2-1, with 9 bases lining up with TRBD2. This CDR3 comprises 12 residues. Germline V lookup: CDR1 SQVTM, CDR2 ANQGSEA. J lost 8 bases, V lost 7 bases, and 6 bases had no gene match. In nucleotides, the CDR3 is TGCAGCGCGTGGGGACTAGCCGATGAGCAGTTCTTC. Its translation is CSAWGLADEQFF.

The CDR3 coding sequence is TGCAGTGCTAGAGGGCCCGGGACAGGCACGAAAGCTTTCTTT. Its translation is CSARGPGTGTKAFF. The genes are TRBV20-1 and TRBJ1-1; 8 bases agree with TRBD1. Germline-derived CDR1 and CDR2 are DFQATT and SNEGSKA (reference sequence). With V trimmed by 1 base and J by 9 bases, 10 bases remained unmatched. This CDR3 has 14 residues.

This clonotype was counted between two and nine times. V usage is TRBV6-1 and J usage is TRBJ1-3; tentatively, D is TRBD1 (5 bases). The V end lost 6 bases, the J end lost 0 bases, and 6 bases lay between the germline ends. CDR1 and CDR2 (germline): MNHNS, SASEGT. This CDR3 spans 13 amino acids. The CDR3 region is CASRGDSGNTIYF. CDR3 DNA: TGTGCCAGCAGGGGGGACTCTGGAAACACCATATATTTT.

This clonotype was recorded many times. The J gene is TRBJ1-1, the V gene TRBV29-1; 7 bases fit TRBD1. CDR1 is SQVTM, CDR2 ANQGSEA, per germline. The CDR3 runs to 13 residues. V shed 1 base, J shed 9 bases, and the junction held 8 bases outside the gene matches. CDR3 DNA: TGCAGCGTTGAAGCGGACAGGCTCTCACAAGCTTTCTTT. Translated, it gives CSVEADRLSQAFF.

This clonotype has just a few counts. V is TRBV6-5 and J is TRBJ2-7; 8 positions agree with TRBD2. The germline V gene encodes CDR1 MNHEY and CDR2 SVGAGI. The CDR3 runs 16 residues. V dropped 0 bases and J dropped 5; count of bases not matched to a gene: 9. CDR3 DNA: TGTGCCAGCAGTTACTCGAAGAGCGGGAGTCAGCACGAGCAGTACTTC. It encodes CASSYSKSGSQHEQYF.